These T cell receptor beta chains were read from a single sample in a study of a mutant IDH1 vaccine in newly diagnosed glioma. Their target antigens are unknown. Libraries were prepared by immunoSEQ multiplex PCR; TCRdb keeps only in-frame clonotypes and omits some of them. Of fewer than 45,000 clones listed, roughly 79% were seen once; the top ten hold roughly 5%. The sample consisted of PBMCs, taken from a glioma patient whose treatment included an IDH1 peptide vaccine. The receptors stem from a woman in her thirties or forties with glioma. Some clones in this sample may be carry-over from other donors' samples. Both conserved end residues are part of each CDR3.

v_call	j_call	cdr3_aa
TRBV19	TRBJ1-5	CASSLQVNSNQPQHF
TRBV4-3	TRBJ2-3	CASSQELAGGTDTQYF
TRBV2	TRBJ2-5	CASSDKLAKETQYF
TRBV11-2	TRBJ2-5	CASSLDKTQYF
TRBV7-9	TRBJ2-7	CASSFPGGTPYEQYF
TRBV5-1	TRBJ1-1	CASRQGLRAFF
TRBV6-1	TRBJ2-7	CASSAGLAGGLKLSSYEQYF
TRBV9	TRBJ2-1	CASSVGTSIYNEQFF
TRBV4-3	TRBJ2-1	CASSQDRANNEQFF
TRBV19	TRBJ1-5	CASSIGLQPQHF
TRBV15	TRBJ2-2	CATSRDTINTGELFF
TRBV6-1	TRBJ2-7	CASSEAKEQYF
TRBV7-2	TRBJ1-5	CASSFGTGGHRPQHF
TRBV2	TRBJ2-5	CASTHRGLQETQYF
TRBV7-4	TRBJ1-1	CASSSTGLRNTEAFF
TRBV7-9	TRBJ2-1	CASSFFSGINEQFF
TRBV20-1	TRBJ2-5	CSAQHQETQYF
TRBV7-2	TRBJ1-1	CASSPGRAEAFF
TRBV19	TRBJ1-5	CASSPEPQPQHF
TRBV9	TRBJ2-3	CASSTLAGGPDTQYF
TRBV2	TRBJ2-5	CASSTEGRTQYF
TRBV15	TRBJ1-3	CATSRDRSVSGNTIYF
TRBV18	TRBJ1-5	CASSQRGDSNQPQHF
TRBV4-2	TRBJ1-4	CASSQDAIKKLFF
TRBV10-3	TRBJ1-2	CAITPDRDYGYTF
TRBV12-5	TRBJ2-3	CASGLGSSSTDTQYF
TRBV5-5	TRBJ1-3	CASSLDPTQSGNTIYF
TRBV6-4	TRBJ1-5	CASSDRVGQPQHF
TRBV7-8	TRBJ2-7	CASSFRSLAYEQYF
TRBV7-2	TRBJ2-7	CASSYRGEQYF
TRBV7-9	TRBJ2-5	CASSFRETQYF
TRBV6-6	TRBJ1-2	CASSPGDGYTF
TRBV28	TRBJ1-5	CASSSGSDRAMPQHF
TRBV28	TRBJ1-4	CASSFKVGKLFF
TRBV5-4	TRBJ2-1	CASSFIAGAGEQFF
TRBV5-8	TRBJ1-5	CASRETRPGDQPQHF
TRBV5-6	TRBJ1-2	CASSLGQGAYGYTF
TRBV19	TRBJ1-5	CASSIDWGRISQPQHF
TRBV7-2	TRBJ1-3	CASSLAGSSSGNTIYF
TRBV4-2	TRBJ1-1	CASSQVREGLNTEAFF
TRBV28	TRBJ1-1	CASSLFPGQRVEAFF
TRBV7-6	TRBJ2-5	CASRAGTGKWTQYF